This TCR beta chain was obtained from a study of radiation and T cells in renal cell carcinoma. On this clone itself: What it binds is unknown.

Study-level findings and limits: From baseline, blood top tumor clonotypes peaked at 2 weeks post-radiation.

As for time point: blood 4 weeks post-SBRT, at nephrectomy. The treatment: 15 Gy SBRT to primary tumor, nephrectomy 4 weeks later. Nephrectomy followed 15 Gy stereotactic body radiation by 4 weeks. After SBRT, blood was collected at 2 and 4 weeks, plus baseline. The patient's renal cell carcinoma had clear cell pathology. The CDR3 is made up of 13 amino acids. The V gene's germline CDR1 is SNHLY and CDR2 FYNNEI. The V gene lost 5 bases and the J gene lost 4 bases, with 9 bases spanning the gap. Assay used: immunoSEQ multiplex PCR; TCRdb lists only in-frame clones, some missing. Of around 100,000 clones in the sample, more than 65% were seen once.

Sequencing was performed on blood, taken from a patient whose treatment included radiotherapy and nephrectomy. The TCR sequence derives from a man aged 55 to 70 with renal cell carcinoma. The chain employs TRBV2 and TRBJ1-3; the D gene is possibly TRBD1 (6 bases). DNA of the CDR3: TGTGCCAGCAGTAAGGACAGAGGAAACACCATATATTTT. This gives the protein CASSKDRGNTIYF.